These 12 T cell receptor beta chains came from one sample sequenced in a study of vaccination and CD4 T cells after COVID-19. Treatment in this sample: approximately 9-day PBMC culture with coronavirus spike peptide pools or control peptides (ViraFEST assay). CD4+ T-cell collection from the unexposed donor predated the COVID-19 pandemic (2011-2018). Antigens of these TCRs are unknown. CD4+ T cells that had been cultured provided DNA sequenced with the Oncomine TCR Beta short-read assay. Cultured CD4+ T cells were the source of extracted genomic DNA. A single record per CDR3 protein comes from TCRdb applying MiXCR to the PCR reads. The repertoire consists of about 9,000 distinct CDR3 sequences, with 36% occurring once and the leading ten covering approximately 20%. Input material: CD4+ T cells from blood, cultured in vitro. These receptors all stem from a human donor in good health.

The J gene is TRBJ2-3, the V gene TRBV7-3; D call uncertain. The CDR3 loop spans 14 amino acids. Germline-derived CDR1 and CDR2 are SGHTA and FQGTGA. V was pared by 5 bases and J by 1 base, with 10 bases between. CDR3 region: CASSLRMGTDTQYF. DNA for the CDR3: TGTGCCAGCAGCCTAAGAATGGGCACAGATACGCAGTATTTT.

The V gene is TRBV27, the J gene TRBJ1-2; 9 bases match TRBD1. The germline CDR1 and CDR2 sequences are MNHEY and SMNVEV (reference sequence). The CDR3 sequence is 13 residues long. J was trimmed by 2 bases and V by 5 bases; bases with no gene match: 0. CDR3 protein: CASSGQGNYGYTF. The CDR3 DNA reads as TGTGCCAGCAGTGGACAGGGGAACTATGGCTACACCTTC.

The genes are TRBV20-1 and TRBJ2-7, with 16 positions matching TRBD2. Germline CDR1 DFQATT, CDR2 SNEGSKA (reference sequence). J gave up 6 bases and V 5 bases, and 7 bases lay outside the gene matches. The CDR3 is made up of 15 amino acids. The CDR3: CSAVGLAGGPIEQYF. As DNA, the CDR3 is TGCAGTGCTGTGGGACTAGCGGGAGGGCCCATCGAGCAGTACTTC.

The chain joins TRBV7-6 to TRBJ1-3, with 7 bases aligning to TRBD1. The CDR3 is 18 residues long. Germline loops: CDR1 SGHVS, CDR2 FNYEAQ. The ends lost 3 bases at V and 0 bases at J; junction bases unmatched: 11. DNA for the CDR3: TGTGCCAGCAGCTTGGCACCGGGGACAGCGGACTCTGGAAACACCATATATTTT. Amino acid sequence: CASSLAPGTADSGNTIYF. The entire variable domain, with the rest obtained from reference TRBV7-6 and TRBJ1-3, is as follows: GAGVSQSPRYKVTKRGQDVALRCDPISGHVSLYWYRQALGQGPEFLTYFNYEAQQDKSGLPNDRFSAERPEGSISTLTIQRTEQRDSAMYRCASSLAPGTADSGNTIYFGEGSWLTVV.

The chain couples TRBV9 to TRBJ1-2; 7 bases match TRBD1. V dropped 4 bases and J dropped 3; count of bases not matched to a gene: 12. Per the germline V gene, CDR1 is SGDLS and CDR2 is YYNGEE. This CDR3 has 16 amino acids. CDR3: CASSSLGRGTDYGYTF. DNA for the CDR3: TGTGCCAGCAGCTCCCTAGGGAGGGGGACAGACTATGGCTACACCTTC.

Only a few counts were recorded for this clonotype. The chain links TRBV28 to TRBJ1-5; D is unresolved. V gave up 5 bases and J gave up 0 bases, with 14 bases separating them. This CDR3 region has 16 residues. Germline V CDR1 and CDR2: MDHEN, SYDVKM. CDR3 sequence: CASSPLDLYSNQPQHF. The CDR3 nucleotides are TGTGCCAGCAGTCCCCTCGATCTTTATAGCAATCAGCCCCAGCATTTT.

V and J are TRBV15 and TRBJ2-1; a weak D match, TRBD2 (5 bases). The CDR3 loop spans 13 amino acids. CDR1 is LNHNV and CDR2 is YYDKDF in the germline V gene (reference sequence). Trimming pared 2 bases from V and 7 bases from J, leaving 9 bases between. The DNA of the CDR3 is TGTGCCACCAGCAGAACTAGTGGGAATGAGCAGTTCTTC. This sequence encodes CATSRTSGNEQFF.

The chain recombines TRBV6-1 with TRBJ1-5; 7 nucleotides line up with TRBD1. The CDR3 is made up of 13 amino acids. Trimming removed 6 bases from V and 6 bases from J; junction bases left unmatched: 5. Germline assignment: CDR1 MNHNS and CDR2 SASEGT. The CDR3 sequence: CASRTGEAQPQHF. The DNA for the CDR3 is TGTGCCAGCAGAACAGGGGAGGCTCAGCCCCAGCATTTT.

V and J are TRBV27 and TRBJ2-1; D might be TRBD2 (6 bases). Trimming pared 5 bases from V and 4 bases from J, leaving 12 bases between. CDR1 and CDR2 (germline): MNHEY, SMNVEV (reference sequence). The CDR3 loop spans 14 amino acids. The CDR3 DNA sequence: TGTGCCAGCAGTCCGGGGGACTTTTACAATGAGCAGTTCTTC. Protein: CASSPGDFYNEQFF.

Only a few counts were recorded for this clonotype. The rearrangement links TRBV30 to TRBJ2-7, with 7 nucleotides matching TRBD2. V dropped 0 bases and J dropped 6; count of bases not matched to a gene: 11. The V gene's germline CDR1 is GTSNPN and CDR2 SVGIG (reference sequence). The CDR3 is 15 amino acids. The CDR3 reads CAWSVLYGGSTEQYF. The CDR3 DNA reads TGTGCCTGGAGTGTACTATACGGGGGGTCCACCGAGCAGTACTTC.

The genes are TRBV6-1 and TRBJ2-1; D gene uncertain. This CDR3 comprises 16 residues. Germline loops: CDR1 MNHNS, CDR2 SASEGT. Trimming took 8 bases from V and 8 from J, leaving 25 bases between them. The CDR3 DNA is TGTGCCAGCGCGTCTCTGGACCTTCTGGTCCGCGATGAGCAGTTCTTC. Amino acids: CASASLDLLVRDEQFF.

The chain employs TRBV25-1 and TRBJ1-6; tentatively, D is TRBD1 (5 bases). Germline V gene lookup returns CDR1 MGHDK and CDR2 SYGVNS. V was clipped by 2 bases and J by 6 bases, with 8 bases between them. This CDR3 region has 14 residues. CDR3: CASSEQGVNSPLHF. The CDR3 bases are TGTGCCAGCAGTGAACAGGGTGTTAATTCACCCCTCCACTTT.